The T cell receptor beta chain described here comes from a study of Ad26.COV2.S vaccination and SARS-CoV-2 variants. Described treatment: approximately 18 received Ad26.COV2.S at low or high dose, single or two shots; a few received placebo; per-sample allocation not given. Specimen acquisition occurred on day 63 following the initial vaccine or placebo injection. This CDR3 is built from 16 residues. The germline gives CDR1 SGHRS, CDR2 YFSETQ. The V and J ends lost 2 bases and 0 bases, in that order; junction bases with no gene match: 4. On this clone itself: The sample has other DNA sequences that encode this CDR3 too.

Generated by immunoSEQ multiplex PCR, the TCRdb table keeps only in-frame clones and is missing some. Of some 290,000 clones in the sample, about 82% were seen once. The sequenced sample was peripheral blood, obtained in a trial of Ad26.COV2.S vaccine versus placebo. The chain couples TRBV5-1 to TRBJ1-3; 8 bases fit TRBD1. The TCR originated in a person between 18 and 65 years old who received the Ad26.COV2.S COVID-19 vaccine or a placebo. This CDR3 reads CASSLGQGSSGNTIYF. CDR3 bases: TGCGCCAGCAGCTTAGGACAGGGAAGCTCTGGAAACACCATATATTTT.